This T cell receptor beta chain was sequenced for a study of CD8 T cells in Susac syndrome. This CDR3 comprises 13 residues. Losses at the gene ends were 8 bases for V and 7 bases for J; bases not matched to a gene: 2. Germline assignment: CDR1 WSHSY and CDR2 SAAADI. An input of roughly 0.45 to 1 ug of RNA was subjected to reverse transcription using random hexamers. Amplification of TCR beta CDR3 across 54 Vbeta and 13 Jbeta was performed with immunoSEQ multiplex PCR. TCRdb re-derived calls from the immunoSEQ multiplex PCR reads in MiXCR, one entry per CDR3 protein. The sample holds 150,000 to 190,000 distinct CDR3 sequences, around 95% seen once. Sequencing targeted TCR beta in T cells from blood (CD8+ and CD4+). The multiple sclerosis control group consisted of treatment-naive patients whose relapsing-remitting disease, which was either stable or active, fulfilled revised McDonald criteria.

The J gene is TRBJ2-2, the V gene TRBV10-2; 12 bases align to TRBD1. The sequenced sample was CD8+ T cells from PBMCs. The sequence was collected from a human donor with multiple sclerosis. CDR3 sequence reads: CASGTGGIGELFF. The DNA for the CDR3 is TGCGCCAGCGGGACAGGGGGCATCGGGGAGCTGTTTTTT.